The TCR beta chain described here comes from a study of identical twins. Study findings and constraints: Within cord blood, abundant beta clonotypes carried fewer insertions, but memory repertoires showed no such trend. Twin-shared out-of-frame alpha sequences were enriched for low generation probability. Researchers reported weaker excess twin sharing in beta out-of-frame sequences.

V was clipped by 5 bases and J by 6 bases; unmatched bases: 5. The CDR3 covers 13 residues. CDR1 is DFQATT, CDR2 SNEGSKA, per germline (reference sequence). This clonotype was observed a handful of times. The antigen is unknown. A universal primer site came from template switching; cDNA carried unique molecular identifiers. One entry per CDR3 protein, called by TCRdb with MiXCR from the 5' RACE reads. Altogether about 900,000 distinct CDR3 sequences are present, 10% to 15% being singletons, with the ten largest covering around 1.5%. This same sample was also taken into another study, of yellow fever vaccine responses in identical twins.

The TCR originated in a woman in her late teens or twenties in good health. The chain is built from TRBV20-1 and TRBJ2-1; 9 bases are shared with TRBD2. Sequences were obtained from PBMCs. CDR3 region: CSAPSGALNEQFF. The CDR3 DNA follows: TGCAGTGCTCCTAGCGGGGCTCTCAATGAGCAGTTCTTC.